The source of this T cell receptor (beta chain) is a study of blood T cell repertoires in COVID-19 (dated by TCRdb to 2020 to 2022). Some background on the complete study: Samples from collaborators originated in the United States, Italy and Spain and spanned both the acute and convalescent phases of COVID-19. The material from the prospective study consisted of cDNA or gDNA derived from T cells, B-cell-depleted T cells, or PBMCs. Subjects who had been exposed to COVID-19, were actively infected with it, or had recovered from it provided the deeply sampled blood TCRbeta repertoires that made up the dataset. The repertoires were made available in a free public database intended to serve as a resource for research on the immune response to SARS-CoV-2. Samples came from the ongoing ImmuneRACE study (first 160 participants) plus 1,254 subjects from 6 global collaborators. The sample metadata nearly always contained a de-identified subject ID, COVID-19 status, age in years and sex. Where available, HLA class I and class II types were taken from metadata supplied by the sample provider and were not determined by assay-based typing. The full study reports these points: The amount of clinical and demographic metadata varied by source and participant and was provided uncurated.

TCRbeta CDR3 regions were amplified from genomic DNA by means of the immunoSEQ Assay, a bias-controlled multiplex PCR. Per the source publication's procedure: Nucleated cell counts per sample were estimated from amplification of reference gene primers within the assay. Sequence reads were collapsed and filtered to measure the absolute abundance of every unique TCRbeta CDR3 rearrangement. For each sample, productive Simpson clonality was calculated as the square root of Simpson's diversity index across productive rearrangements. TCRdb holds this immuneACCESS table with in-frame rearrangements only. Some clones are missing; in checked studies, unresolved V genes explain under half, and the rest has no known cause. That table furnishes V, J and clone size, whereas the DNA furnished D and trimming. This sample has approximately 390,000 clones in its table, and more than 75% of those were observed once. The ten most abundant clones make up roughly a tenth of the sample.

V is shortened by 4 bases, J by 7 bases, and the region joining them spans 11 bases. From the germline V gene, CDR1 is ENHRY and CDR2 is SYGVKD. The CDR3 starts with the cysteine, ends with the phenylalanine, and has 13 residues. Just the 39-base CDR3 DNA is kept, in frame starting at base 1. Participants in the prospective study were enrolled through a virtual design, were aged about 18 to 89 years, and lived in roughly 26 United States geographic areas. In the prospective study, cohorts were assigned on the basis of participant-reported clinical history obtained from a screening survey and a study questionnaire. ImmuneRACE Cohort 3 recovered participants were defined by two consecutive negative NP/OP PCR tests, healthcare professional clearance, or symptom resolution. Mobile phlebotomists in the prospective study collected whole blood, serum and a nasopharyngeal or oropharyngeal swab from every participant. Participants in the prospective study had the option to provide additional blood draws and questionnaires over an approximately 2-month period. Blood samples from the prospective study were shipped frozen or at room temperature prior to DNA extraction.

For this clone: It lacks a known antigen. There are no base qualities to consult, and no much larger clone falls within one base.

This receptor was taken from a woman between 45 and 65 years old who had recovered from COVID-19. Recombination linked TRBV10-3 to TRBJ1-5; TRBD1 is possibly the D segment (6 matching bases). Sequenced material: PBMCs or T cells enriched from blood (not recorded which). CDR3 sequence: CAISVQGGQPQHF. In nucleotide form, the sequence is TGTGCCATCAGTGTACAGGGCGGACAGCCCCAGCATTTT.